A single sample gave rise to the 18 T cell receptor beta chains below, sequenced in a study of brain T cells in children with intractable seizures. Repertoires were generated with immunoSEQ multiplex PCR, while TCRdb's copy carries only in-frame clones and drops some. This sample has tens of thousands of clones, with 85% to 95% found just once. The sequencing here drew on peripheral blood, taken at surgery. All receptors derive from a boy less than two years old with tuberous sclerosis and intractable seizures.

The chain recombines TRBV4-1 with TRBJ1-5, with D possibly TRBD1 on 6 matching bases. Germline V CDR1 and CDR2: MGHRA, YSYEKL. V lost 0 bases and J 4 bases, leaving 10 bases between the germline ends. The CDR3 spans 15 residues. The CDR3 reads CASSQERGENQPQHF. CDR3 in DNA: TGCGCCAGCAGCCAAGAGAGGGGGGAAAATCAGCCCCAGCATTTT.

The V gene is TRBV7-8, the J gene TRBJ1-1, with a weak D call TRBD1 (6 bases). There are 17 residues in the CDR3. Germline CDR1 is SGHVS and CDR2 is FQNEAQ. Between the trimmed V and J ends, which lost 0 bases and 0 bases, there was a span of 14 bases. CDR3 in DNA: TGTGCCAGCAGCTTAGCCGAGGGGGGGTCCATGAACACTGAAGCTTTCTTT. Amino acid sequence: CASSLAEGGSMNTEAFF.

This sequence joins TRBV4-1 and TRBJ1-5; weak D call: TRBD1 (5 bases). Trimming removed 1 base at V and 0 bases at J, with 16 bases between. From germline, CDR1 is MGHRA and CDR2 YSYEKL. The CDR3 covers 18 residues. The CDR3 DNA sequence: TGCGCCAGCAGCCAAGGGGGGTTTTTGGGGAATAGCAATCAGCCCCAGCATTTT. Translated, it gives CASSQGGFLGNSNQPQHF.

The rearrangement uses TRBV5-4 and TRBJ2-1; 14 positions agree with TRBD2. Trimming removed 5 bases from V and 8 bases from J; junction bases left unmatched: 3. CDR3 length: 14 residues. Germline V lookup: CDR1 SGHNT, CDR2 YYREEE (reference sequence). CDR3 protein: CASRPGLAGDEQFF. CDR3 nucleotides: TGTGCCAGCAGACCGGGACTAGCGGGAGATGAGCAGTTCTTC.

This sequence joins TRBV2 and TRBJ2-7; D is unresolved. The germline V gene encodes CDR1 SNHLY and CDR2 FYNNEI. This CDR3 spans 14 amino acids. The V and J ends lost 7 bases and 0 bases respectively, with 13 bases between them. CDR3 sequence (DNA): TGTGCCAGCAAATTACCGGGTCCCTCCTACGAGCAGTACTTC. The encoded protein is CASKLPGPSYEQYF.

The chain joins TRBV18 to TRBJ2-1, with D maybe TRBD2 (6 bases). Trimming shortened V by 3 bases and J by 0 bases, and 15 bases separated the two germline ends. The CDR3 is 17 amino acids. From germline, CDR1 is KGHSH and CDR2 LQKENI. The CDR3 sequence: CASSPSLAQSSYNEQFF. CDR3 in DNA: TGTGCCAGCTCACCGAGTCTAGCGCAAAGCTCCTACAATGAGCAGTTCTTC.

The V call is TRBV6-2 or TRBV6-3, the J call TRBJ2-7; D gene unclear. Germline CDR1 reads MNHEY; CDR2 reads SVGEGT. Trimming stripped 0 bases from V and 11 bases from J, with 11 bases between. The CDR3 is made up of 12 amino acids. CDR3 sequence reads: CASSYSTSIEYF. CDR3 nucleotides: TGTGCCAGCAGTTACTCGACAAGTATAGAGTACTTC.

The V and J genes are TRBV9 and TRBJ2-5; D might be TRBD2 (7 bases). Trimming stripped 7 bases from V and 1 base from J, with 14 bases between. The CDR3 is made up of 14 amino acids. CDR1 SGDLS and CDR2 YYNGEE come from the germline V gene. The CDR3 protein is CASGRGASQETQYF. The CDR3 DNA is TGTGCCAGCGGGAGGGGGGCATCCCAAGAGACCCAGTACTTC.

The rearrangement uses TRBV28 and TRBJ2-1; possible D gene TRBD2, 7 bases. Germline V gene sequence: CDR1 MDHEN, CDR2 SYDVKM. Trimming stripped 5 bases from V and 7 bases from J, with 18 bases between. The CDR3 covers 15 residues. CDR3 sequence: CASSKGGVAPNEQFF. The CDR3 DNA follows: TGTGCCAGCAGTAAAGGGGGGGTGGCCCCGAATGAGCAGTTCTTC.

A remark on this clone: A junction boundary mismatches the germline segment, possibly from a read error. The chain joins TRBV7-7 to TRBJ2-3, with 11 bases identical to TRBD2. Germline CDR1 SSHAT, CDR2 FNYEAQ (reference sequence). The CDR3 is 14 residues long. CDR3 DNA: TGTGCTAGCAGCTTAGGACTAGCGGGAGATACGCAGTATTTT. It is translated as CASSLGLAGDTQYF.

This chain joins TRBV12-3 or TRBV12-4 and TRBJ2-7; 8 nucleotides line up with TRBD1. V shed 6 bases and J 3 bases; nucleotides not matched to a gene: 4. This CDR3 region has 13 residues. The CDR3 loop is CASRTGTGYEQYF. In nucleotides, the CDR3 is TGTGCCAGCAGAACCGGGACAGGCTACGAGCAGTACTTC.

This rearrangement joins TRBV6-5 to TRBJ1-2; possible D gene TRBD1, 6 bases. The V gene's germline CDR1 is MNHEY and CDR2 SVGAGI. The length of the CDR3 is 16 residues. The V end lost 0 bases, the J end lost 4 bases, and 15 bases lay between the germline ends. The DNA for the CDR3 is TGTGCCAGCAGTTACTCACCCACTCCAGGGGCCTATGGCTACACCTTC. Its protein product is CASSYSPTPGAYGYTF.

The chain has TRBV4-1 and TRBJ1-1; D not resolved. CDR3 length equals 15 residues. Germline CDR1 and CDR2: MGHRA and YSYEKL. V lost 1 base and J 4 bases, leaving 13 bases between the germline ends. The CDR3 DNA is TGCGCCAGCAGCCAAGGGTTAGGGAGGGCCACTGAAGCTTTCTTT. Protein sequence: CASSQGLGRATEAFF.

As DNA, the CDR3 is TGTGCCAGCAGCCCACACCCGGGAGCTAATCAGCCCCAGCATTTT. Translated, it gives CASSPHPGANQPQHF. V usage is TRBV11-2 and J usage is TRBJ1-5; no clear D. Trimming stripped 5 bases from V and 4 bases from J, with 15 bases between. The germline V gene encodes CDR1 SGHAT and CDR2 FQNNGV. This CDR3 contains 15 residues. Based on the CDR3 plus reference TRBV11-2 and TRBJ1-5, the full variable domain is EAGVAQSPRYKIIEKRQSVAFWCNPISGHATLYWYQQILGQGPKLLIQFQNNGVVDDSQLPKDRFSAERLKGVDSTLKIQPAKLEDSAVYLCASSPHPGANQPQHFGDGTRLSIL.

This rearrangement joins TRBV10-3 to TRBJ2-7, with 10 bases matching TRBD1. The CDR3 covers 17 residues. J was trimmed by 2 bases and V by 6 bases; bases with no gene match: 13. Germline loops: CDR1 ENHRY, CDR2 SYGVKD. The CDR3 nucleotides are TGTGCCATCAGATACTTCGACAGGGGGCGAGGGGCCTACGAGCAGTACTTC. This gives the protein CAIRYFDRGRGAYEQYF.

The chain has TRBV12-3 or TRBV12-4 and TRBJ2-5; D is possibly TRBD1 or TRBD2 (5 bases each). The V end lost 1 base, the J end lost 5 bases, and 8 bases lay between the germline ends. The CDR3 extends over 13 amino acids. CDR3 sequence: CASSLVWGETQYF. CDR3 DNA sequence: TGTGCCAGCAGTTTAGTCTGGGGGGAGACCCAGTACTTC.

The chain combines TRBV11-2 with TRBJ2-7, with D uncertain. The V and J ends lost 1 base and 4 bases respectively, with 17 bases between them. Germline CDR1 SGHAT, CDR2 FQNNGV. The CDR3 has 16 residues. The CDR3 region is CASSLGVGRSPYEQYF. The CDR3 nucleotides are TGTGCCAGCAGCTTAGGGGTCGGACGATCTCCTTACGAGCAGTACTTC.

This sequence joins TRBV28 and TRBJ2-7; D possibly corresponds to TRBD2 (5 bases). The germline gives CDR1 MDHEN, CDR2 SYDVKM. This CDR3 region has 12 residues. Trimming cost V 6 bases and J 4 bases, with 10 bases left between them. CDR3 sequence (DNA): TGTGCCAGCAGCCTAAGAGGGTACGAGCAGTACTTC. It is translated as CASSLRGYEQYF.